This T cell receptor beta chain was sequenced for a study of T cells in women clearing cervical HPV infection. For the study at large: Controls were women whose single incident HPV16 infection cleared within 12 months without precancer or cancer. Case blood drawn at lesion detection; control blood after infection cleared.

Sequencing was performed with immunoSEQ multiplex PCR; in TCRdb, only in-frame clones are kept and a portion is missing. The sample has about 18,000 clones. The V segment lost 5 bases and the J segment 4 bases; nucleotides outside the gene matches: 14. This CDR3 region has 17 residues. Germline loops: CDR1 MNHEY, CDR2 SMNVEV (reference sequence). To note about this clone: Its target is unknown. The read terminates 3 residues before the CDR3 end, so the remaining end is supplied by the germline J gene.

Study-wide points: It is unknown whether associations predate infection; no effector/memory or HPV-specific sorting. Repertoire richness, not evenness, was significantly elevated in CIN3+ cases versus controls.

The source material was blood buffy coat. The genes are TRBV27 and TRBJ2-1; 7 bases align to TRBD1. This sequence originates from a woman between 18 and 70 years old with a cervical HPV16 infection that either progressed to CIN3+ or cleared (not recorded which). The CDR3 loop reads CASSDDYRGAFYNEQFF. CDR3 DNA (partial): TGTGCCAGCAGTGATGATTACAGGGGAGCTTTTTACAATGAG.